This TCR beta chain came from a study of T cells in Graves' hyperthyroidism and ophthalmopathy. V was clipped by 3 bases and J by 6 bases, with 15 bases between them. Germline CDR1 and CDR2: DFQATT and SNEGSKA (reference sequence). CDR3 size: 13 residues. Points from the study as a whole: Expanded thyroid clonotypes (above 0.001) were mostly also found in blood. Researchers report that a 13 V-J model separated ophthalmopathy from stable hyperthyroidism.

The table lists this clonotype with many counts. No antigen is known for it. Diagnosis rested on symptoms, serum thyroxine and TRAb, thyroid ultrasound, and orbital computed tomography. PBMCs were obtained from under 13 ml fresh peripheral blood. What was amplified from RNA transcripts were TCR beta CDR3 regions. First-round RT-PCR targeting the TCR CDR3 was performed with the HTBI primer set. TCRdb fed the multiplex PCR reads into MiXCR, producing one record per CDR3 protein. The sample includes fewer than 200,000 distinct CDR3 sequences, roughly 10% of them seen just once. The sequence was obtained from a woman aged 18-29 years with Graves' hyperthyroidism that later progressed to Graves' ophthalmopathy. Sequencing used blood. This chain connects TRBV20-1 to TRBJ2-7, with D possibly being TRBD1 (6 bases). The CDR3 sequence: CSARDTGTGEQYF. CDR3 sequence (DNA): TGCAGTGCTAGGGATACAGGGACCGGCGAGCAGTACTTC.